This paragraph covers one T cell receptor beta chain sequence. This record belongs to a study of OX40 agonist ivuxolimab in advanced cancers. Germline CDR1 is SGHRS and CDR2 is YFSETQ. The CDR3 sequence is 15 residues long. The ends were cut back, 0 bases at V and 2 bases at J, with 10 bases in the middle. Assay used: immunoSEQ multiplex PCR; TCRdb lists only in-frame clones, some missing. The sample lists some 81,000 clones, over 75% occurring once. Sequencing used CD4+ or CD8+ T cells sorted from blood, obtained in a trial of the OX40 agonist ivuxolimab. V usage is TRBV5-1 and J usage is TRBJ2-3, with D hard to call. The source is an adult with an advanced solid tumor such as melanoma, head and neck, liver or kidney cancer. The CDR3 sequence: CASSLVGDITDTQYF. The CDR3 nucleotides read TGCGCCAGCAGCTTGGTTGGCGACATCACAGATACGCAGTATTTT.